The next 21 T cell receptor beta chains were all read from a single sample in a study of shared clonotypes between healthy human individuals. Naive CD8 isolation took CD45RO-negative cells positively selected for CCR7 and excluded terminally differentiated effector memory CD45RA+ cells. Clones were sequenced by immunoSEQ multiplex PCR, and TCRdb holds only the in-frame ones, with some missing. Here the sample spans more than 2 million clones, around 95% being singletons. The source material was naive CD8+ T cells from PBMCs. Receptor source: a man younger than 30 in good health. Some clones in this sample may be carry-over from other donors' samples.

V gene TRBV4-1 combines with J gene TRBJ1-5, with D unclear. V lost 0 bases and J 7 bases, leaving 16 bases between the germline ends. The germline CDR1 and CDR2 sequences are MGHRA and YSYEKL. The CDR3 has 16 residues. CDR3 in amino acids: CASSQDPTGGGQPQHF. In nucleotides, the CDR3 is TGCGCCAGCAGCCAAGATCCGACGGGAGGTGGACAGCCCCAGCATTTT.

To note about this clone: Other DNA sequences in the same sample also yield this CDR3. The chain couples TRBV4-1 to TRBJ2-3, with D unclear. Germline CDR1 reads MGHRA; CDR2 reads YSYEKL. Trimming stripped 0 bases from V and 0 bases from J, with 4 bases between. The CDR3 totals 14 residues. This chain's CDR3 is CASSQEPSTDTQYF. Here the CDR3 DNA reads TGCGCCAGCAGCCAAGAGCCCAGCACAGATACGCAGTATTTT.

About this clone itself: At the DNA level, this CDR3 is encoded by other sequences in the same sample as well. V is TRBV27 and J is TRBJ1-5, with D maybe TRBD1 (5 bases). This CDR3 spans 15 amino acids. From germline, CDR1 is MNHEY and CDR2 SMNVEV (reference sequence). The ends were cut back, 5 bases at V and 7 bases at J, with 18 bases in the middle. CDR3 bases: TGTGCCAGCAGTCTCCTGGGGGAGGGAGGGCAGCCCCAGCATTTT. It specifies CASSLLGEGGQPQHF.

Points on this clone: Sequence at one end of the junction differs from germline and may be a read error. J is TRBJ2-5 and V is TRBV7-7; D ambiguous. Germline lookup yields CDR1 SSHAT and CDR2 FNYEAQ (reference sequence). The CDR3 is 16 amino acids. CDR3 DNA sequence: TGTGCCAGCAGCATAGCTCCTACCCGGGTCCGGGAGACCCAGTACTTC. This sequence encodes CASSIAPTRVRETQYF.

This clone was counted once. The chain uses TRBV19 and TRBJ2-2; D is perhaps TRBD1 or TRBD2 (5 bases each). The V end was cut by 5 bases, the J end by 5 bases, with 15 bases between. Germline V gene sequence: CDR1 LNHDA, CDR2 SQIVND (reference sequence). This CDR3 spans 15 amino acids. Here the CDR3 DNA reads TGTGCCAGTAGTCTCCTGGGGGAGTCTACCGGGGAGCTGTTTTTT. This encodes CASSLLGESTGELFF. The complete variable domain, with remaining parts taken from reference TRBV19 and TRBJ2-2, reads DGGITQSPKYLFRKEGQNVTLSCEQNLNHDAMYWYRQDPGQGLRLIYYSQIVNDFQKGDIAEGYSVSREKKESFPLTVTSAQKNPTAFYLCASSLLGESTGELFFGEGSRLTVL.

The J gene is TRBJ1-1, the V gene TRBV29-1; no definite D call. The V end lost 6 bases, the J end lost 4 bases, and 18 bases lay between the germline ends. Per germline, CDR1 SQVTM and CDR2 ANQGSEA. The CDR3 contains 14 residues. The DNA for the CDR3 is TGCAGCGTGAACGGTGTGCGGCTTATCACTGAAGCTTTCTTT. Protein: CSVNGVRLITEAFF. The full variable domain, rest sourced from reference TRBV29-1 and TRBJ1-1, is SAVISQKPSRDICQRGTSLTIQCQVDSQVTMMFWYRQQPGQSLTLIATANQGSEATYESGFVIDKFPISRPNLTFSTLTVSNMSPEDSSIYLCSVNGVRLITEAFFGQGTRLTVV.

The chain combines TRBV7-2 with TRBJ2-3; no clear D. Germline CDR1 is SGHTA and CDR2 is FQGNSA. The length of the CDR3 is 15 residues. Deletions cut 5 bases from V and 6 bases from J, with 18 bases between. Here the CDR3 reads CASSPYLLGTDTQYF. Here the CDR3 DNA reads TGTGCCAGCAGCCCCTATTTGTTGGGTACCGATACGCAGTATTTT.

This clone was observed once. This chain links TRBV27 with TRBJ1-3; 7 bases map to TRBD1. The CDR3 is 15 amino acids. CDR1 MNHEY and CDR2 SMNVEV come from the germline V gene (reference sequence). V lost 5 bases, J lost 0 bases, and 4 bases stayed unmatched. The CDR3 coding sequence is TGTGCCAGCAGTAACACAGGGGACTCTGGAAACACCATATATTTT. Protein: CASSNTGDSGNTIYF.

The chain employs TRBV28 and TRBJ2-7; 10 bases match TRBD1. Germline CDR1 and CDR2: MDHEN and SYDVKM. Germline trimming cut 6 bases from V and 5 bases from J; bases unmatched to any gene: 10. The CDR3 spans 15 residues. CDR3 sequence: CASSPPGQGFDEQYF. The CDR3 DNA reads TGTGCCAGCAGCCCGCCGGGACAGGGGTTCGACGAGCAGTACTTC. Based on the CDR3 plus reference TRBV28 and TRBJ2-7, the full variable domain is DVKVTQSSRYLVKRTGEKVFLECVQDMDHENMFWYRQDPGLGLRLIYFSYDVKMKEKGDIPEGYSVSREKKERFSLILESASTNQTSMYLCASSPPGQGFDEQYFGPGTRLTVT.

The chain carries TRBV28 and TRBJ2-6, with 7 nucleotides matching TRBD1. Germline assignment: CDR1 MDHEN and CDR2 SYDVKM. The CDR3 has 17 amino acids. Losses at the gene ends were 4 bases for V and 0 bases for J; bases not matched to a gene: 6. CDR3 sequence reads: CASSSRTGLSGANVLTF. In nucleotides, the CDR3 is TGTGCCAGCAGTTCTCGGACAGGCCTCTCTGGGGCCAACGTCCTGACTTTC.

This sequence joins TRBV6-5 and TRBJ2-3; D might be TRBD1 or TRBD2, each matching 6 bases. This CDR3 region has 15 residues. Trimming cost V 5 bases and J 3 bases, with 15 bases left between them. The germline CDR1 and CDR2 sequences are MNHEY and SVGAGI. CDR3 DNA sequence: TGTGCCAGCAGTCTCGTCTTAGGGGGGACAGATACGCAGTATTTT. This translates into CASSLVLGGTDTQYF.

This chain connects TRBV5-1 to TRBJ2-1; TRBD1 aligns across 10 bases. Germline lookup yields CDR1 SGHRS and CDR2 YFSETQ. The CDR3 contains 17 residues. V lost 2 bases to trimming and J lost 0 bases; unmatched junction nucleotides: 5. The CDR3 loop reads CASSFFGQGVSYNEQFF. For the CDR3, the DNA is TGCGCCAGCAGCTTCTTCGGACAGGGGGTCTCCTACAATGAGCAGTTCTTC.

The chain recombines TRBV5-1 with TRBJ2-1; 9 bases align to TRBD2. The ends lost 6 bases at V and 3 bases at J; junction bases unmatched: 10. In germline, CDR1 is SGHRS, CDR2 YFSETQ. This CDR3 has 16 amino acids. The CDR3 reads CASTPTGTSFYNEQFF. CDR3 nucleotide sequence: TGCGCCAGCACTCCAACCGGGACTAGCTTCTACAATGAGCAGTTCTTC.

This clone was detected once. The V gene is TRBV7-9, the J gene TRBJ1-1; 9 bases match TRBD1. The CDR3 runs to 14 residues. The V and J ends lost 5 bases and 8 bases, in that order; junction bases with no gene match: 9. Per germline, CDR1 SEHNR and CDR2 FQNEAQ (reference sequence). CDR3 DNA sequence: TGTGCCAGCAGCGTTCGACAGGGGGGGGCGGAAGCTTTCTTT. Its protein is CASSVRQGGAEAFF.

In nucleotides, the CDR3 is TGTGCCAGCAGTCCTACAAGCGGGAGGGGAGGAGAGACCCAGTACTTC. Translating it yields CASSPTSGRGGETQYF. The chain uses TRBV7-9 and TRBJ2-5; 10 nucleotides match TRBD2. The CDR3 covers 16 residues. In germline, CDR1 is SEHNR, CDR2 FQNEAQ (reference sequence). The trim removed 6 bases at V and 4 bases at J, leaving 11 bases unmatched.

V usage is TRBV10-2 and J usage is TRBJ2-1; D is ambiguous. Germline V lookup: CDR1 WSHSY, CDR2 SAAADI. The CDR3 is 13 amino acids. The V and J ends lost 4 bases and 0 bases respectively, with 4 bases between them. CDR3 nucleotides: TGCGCCAGCAGTGTAGACTCCTACAATGAGCAGTTCTTC. Protein product: CASSVDSYNEQFF.

The chain couples TRBV4-3 to TRBJ1-1; no reliable D call. The germline gives CDR1 LGHNA, CDR2 YSLEER. This CDR3 region has 14 residues. V was clipped by 1 base and J by 6 bases, with 12 bases between them. CDR3 nucleotides: TGCGCCAGCAGCCAAGTAGGCGACGATCCTGAAGCTTTCTTT. Amino acids: CASSQVGDDPEAFF.

The chain has TRBV9 and TRBJ2-6; TRBD1 is a possible D gene (6 bases). The CDR3 extends over 17 amino acids. V was cut by 3 bases and J by 0 bases, with 13 bases left in between. The V gene's germline CDR1 is SGDLS and CDR2 YYNGEE. The CDR3 DNA is TGTGCCAGCAGCGGCCGCGACAGGTTCTCTGGGGCCAACGTCCTGACTTTC. Translating gives CASSGRDRFSGANVLTF.

V is TRBV30 and J is TRBJ2-1; unclear D gene. Germline-derived CDR1 and CDR2 are GTSNPN and SVGIG (reference sequence). V was clipped by 5 bases and J by 7 bases, with 12 bases between them. The CDR3 totals 12 residues. Written as DNA, the CDR3 is TGTGCCTGGTGTATTTTTGGGAATGAGCAGTTCTTC. It encodes CAWCIFGNEQFF.

This sequence joins TRBV28 and TRBJ2-7; no firm D call. V lost 6 bases to trimming and J lost 3 bases, with 12 bases between them. This CDR3 comprises 13 residues. CDR1 and CDR2 from the germline V gene are MDHEN and SYDVKM. The CDR3 here is CASSSESHYEQYF. CDR3 DNA sequence: TGTGCCAGCAGCTCCGAGTCCCACTACGAGCAGTACTTC.

The gene calls are TRBV9 and TRBJ2-1; 9 bases align to TRBD2. Germline V lookup: CDR1 SGDLS, CDR2 YYNGEE. The CDR3 covers 14 residues. J lost 8 bases, V lost 4 bases, and 7 bases had no gene match. The CDR3 spells CASSFRGRAHEQFF. In DNA, the CDR3 is TGTGCCAGCAGCTTTCGCGGGAGGGCCCATGAGCAGTTCTTC.